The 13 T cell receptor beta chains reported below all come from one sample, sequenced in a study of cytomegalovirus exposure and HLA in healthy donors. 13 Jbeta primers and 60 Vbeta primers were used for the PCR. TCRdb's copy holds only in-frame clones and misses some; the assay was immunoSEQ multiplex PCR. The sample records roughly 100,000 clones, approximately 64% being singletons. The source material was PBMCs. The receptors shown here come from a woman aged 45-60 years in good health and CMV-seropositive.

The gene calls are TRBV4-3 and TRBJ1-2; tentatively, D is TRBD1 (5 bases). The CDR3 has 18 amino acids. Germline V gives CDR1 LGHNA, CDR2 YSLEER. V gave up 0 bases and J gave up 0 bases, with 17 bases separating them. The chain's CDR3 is CASSQDPGLTLANYGYTF. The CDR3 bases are TGCGCCAGCAGCCAAGACCCAGGGTTAACCTTAGCTAACTATGGCTACACCTTC.

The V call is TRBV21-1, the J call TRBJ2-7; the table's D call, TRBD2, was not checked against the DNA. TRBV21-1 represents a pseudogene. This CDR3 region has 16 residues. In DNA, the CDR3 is TGTGCCAGCAGCCAACCCACCCAGTCCACTACCTACGAGCAGTACTTC. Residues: CASSQPTQSTTYEQYF.

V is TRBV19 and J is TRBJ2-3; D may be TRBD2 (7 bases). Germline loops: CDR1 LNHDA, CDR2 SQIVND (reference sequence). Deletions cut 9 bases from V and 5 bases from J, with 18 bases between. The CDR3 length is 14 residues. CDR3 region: CASGRNREGDTQYF. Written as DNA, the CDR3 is TGTGCCAGCGGTAGGAACAGGGAGGGAGATACGCAGTATTTT.

In DNA, the CDR3 is TGTGCCAGCAACCGGGACAGGGTAGGCGAGCAGTACTTC. The encoded protein is CASNRDRVGEQYF. V gene TRBV6-1 combines with J gene TRBJ2-7, with 9 bases matching TRBD1. The V gene end was trimmed by 7 bases and the J gene end by 6 bases; junction bases not matched to a gene: 7. The CDR3 is 13 residues long. Germline V gives CDR1 MNHNS, CDR2 SASEGT.

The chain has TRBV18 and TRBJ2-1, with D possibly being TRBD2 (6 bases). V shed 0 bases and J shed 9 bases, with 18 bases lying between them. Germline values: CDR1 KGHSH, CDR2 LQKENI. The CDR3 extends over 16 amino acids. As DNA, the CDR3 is TGTGCCAGCTCACCACCGTCGGGGTCGCGACTAGTTGAGCAGTTCTTC. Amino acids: CASSPPSGSRLVEQFF.

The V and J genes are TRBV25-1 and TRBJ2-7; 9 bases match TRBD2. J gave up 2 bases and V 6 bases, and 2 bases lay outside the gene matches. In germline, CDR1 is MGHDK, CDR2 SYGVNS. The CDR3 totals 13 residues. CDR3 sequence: CASRTSGTYEQYF. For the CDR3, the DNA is TGTGCCAGCAGGACTAGCGGAACCTACGAGCAGTACTTC.

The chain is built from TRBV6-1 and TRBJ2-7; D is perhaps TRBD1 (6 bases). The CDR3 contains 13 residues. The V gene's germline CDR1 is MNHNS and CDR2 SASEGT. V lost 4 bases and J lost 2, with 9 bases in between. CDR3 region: CASSAGVPYEQYF. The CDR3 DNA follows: TGTGCCAGCAGTGCAGGGGTGCCCTACGAGCAGTACTTC.

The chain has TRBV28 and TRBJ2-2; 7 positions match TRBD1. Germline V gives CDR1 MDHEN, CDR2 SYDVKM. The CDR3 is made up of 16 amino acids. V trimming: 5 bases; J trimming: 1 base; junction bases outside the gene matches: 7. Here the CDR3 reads CASSRRQGWNTGELFF. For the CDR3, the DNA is TGTGCCAGCAGTCGTCGACAGGGATGGAACACCGGGGAGCTGTTTTTT.

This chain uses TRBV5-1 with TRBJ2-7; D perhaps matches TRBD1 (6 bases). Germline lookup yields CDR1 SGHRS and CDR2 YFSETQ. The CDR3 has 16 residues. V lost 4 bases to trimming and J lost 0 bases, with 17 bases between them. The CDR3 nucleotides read TGCGCCAGCAGCGCCAGGGGTACTGGGGGCTCCTACGAGCAGTACTTC. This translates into CASSARGTGGSYEQYF.

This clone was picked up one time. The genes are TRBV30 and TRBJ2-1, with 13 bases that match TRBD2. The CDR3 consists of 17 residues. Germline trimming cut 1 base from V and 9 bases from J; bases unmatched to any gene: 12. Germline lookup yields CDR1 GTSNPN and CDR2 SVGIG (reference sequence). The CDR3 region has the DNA TGTGCCTGGAGTGACCTGGGACTAGCGGGGAAGATCGGTGAGCAGTTCTTC. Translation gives CAWSDLGLAGKIGEQFF.

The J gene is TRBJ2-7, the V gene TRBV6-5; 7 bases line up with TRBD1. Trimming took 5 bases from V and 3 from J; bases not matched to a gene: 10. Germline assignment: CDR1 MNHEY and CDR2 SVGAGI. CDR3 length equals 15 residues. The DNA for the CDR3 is TGTGCCAGCAGTACGGCAGGGGGTTCATACTACGAGCAGTACTTC. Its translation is CASSTAGGSYYEQYF.

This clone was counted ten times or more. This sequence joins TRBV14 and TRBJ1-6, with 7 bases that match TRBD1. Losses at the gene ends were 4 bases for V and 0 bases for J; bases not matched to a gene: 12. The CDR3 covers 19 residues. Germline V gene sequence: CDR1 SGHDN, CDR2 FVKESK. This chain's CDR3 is CASSLQGGSLSSYNSPLHF. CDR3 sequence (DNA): TGTGCCAGCAGCCTCCAGGGGGGAAGCCTCAGCTCCTATAATTCACCCCTCCACTTT.

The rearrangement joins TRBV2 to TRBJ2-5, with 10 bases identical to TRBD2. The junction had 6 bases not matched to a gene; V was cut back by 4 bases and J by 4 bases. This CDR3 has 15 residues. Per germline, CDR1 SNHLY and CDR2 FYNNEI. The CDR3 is CASSAASGGGETQYF. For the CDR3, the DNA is TGTGCCAGCAGTGCCGCTAGCGGGGGAGGAGAGACCCAGTACTTC.